The 24 T cell receptor beta chains presented below share a single source sample, sequenced in a study of PD-1 blockade in classical Hodgkin lymphoma. Each of the patients experienced relapse following autologous stem cell transplantation, and their brentuximab vedotin exposure differed. Profiling relied on immunoSEQ multiplex PCR, and the TCRdb table lists in-frame clones only, not all of them. Here the sample spans about 60,000 clones, around nine tenths being singletons. Sequencing used peripheral blood mononuclear cells (PBMCs), obtained at baseline. All receptors derive from a human donor with classical Hodgkin lymphoma.

V is TRBV7-9 and J is TRBJ2-3, with D unresolved. The V gene's germline CDR1 is SEHNR and CDR2 FQNEAQ (reference sequence). CDR3 length: 14 residues. V was pared by 1 base and J by 4 bases, with 9 bases between. CDR3 loop: CASSLGAVPDTQYF. CDR3 DNA sequence: TGTGCCAGCAGCTTAGGGGCAGTCCCAGATACGCAGTATTTT.

V usage is TRBV9 and J usage is TRBJ2-3; no firm D call. V was cut by 4 bases and J by 1 base, with 16 bases left in between. CDR3 length: 16 amino acids. CDR1 SGDLS and CDR2 YYNGEE come from the germline V gene. The CDR3: CASSTHYAPGTDTQYF. CDR3 DNA: TGTGCCAGCAGCACACACTACGCACCCGGCACAGATACGCAGTATTTT.

The chain couples TRBV2 to TRBJ1-2; D remains unclear. Per germline, CDR1 SNHLY and CDR2 FYNNEI. Deletions cut 8 bases from V and 8 bases from J, with 21 bases between. This CDR3 has 14 residues. CDR3 bases: TGTGCCAGCGCGGCCCCCTCTAAGTCTGGGGGCTACACCTTC. Residues: CASAAPSKSGGYTF.

The chain employs TRBV12-2 and TRBJ1-5; TRBD1 reflects the table's D call only, with no check against the DNA. TRBV12-2 represents a pseudogene. There are 14 residues in the CDR3. The CDR3 sequence is CASRLRAGEQPQHF. The CDR3, as DNA: TGTGCAAGTCGCTTAAGGGCAGGGGAGCAGCCCCAGCATTTT.

This chain links TRBV7-9 with TRBJ2-3, with 10 bases lining up with TRBD2. The CDR3 loop spans 17 amino acids. J lost 5 bases, V lost 4 bases, and 12 bases had no gene match. CDR1 is SEHNR and CDR2 is FQNEAQ in the germline V gene (reference sequence). As DNA, the CDR3 is TGTGCCAGCAGCTACGTATTACTAGCGGGGATGGGAGATACGCAGTATTTT. Encoded protein: CASSYVLLAGMGDTQYF. Together with reference TRBV7-9 and TRBJ2-3, the CDR3 gives the full variable domain: DTGVSQNPRHKITKRGQNVTFRCDPISEHNRLYWYRQTLGQGPEFLTYFQNEAQLEKSRLLSDRFSAERPKGSFSTLEIQRTEQGDSAMYLCASSYVLLAGMGDTQYFGPGTRLTVL.

The chain carries TRBV7-2 and TRBJ2-7, with TRBD2 matching over 8 bases. CDR1 SGHTA and CDR2 FQGNSA come from the germline V gene. This CDR3 region has 13 residues. Trimming at V came to 3 bases and at J to 6 bases, leaving 4 bases not matched to a gene. This chain's CDR3 is CASSFSGAGEQYF. The CDR3 DNA reads as TGTGCCAGCAGCTTTAGCGGGGCCGGCGAGCAGTACTTC.

The chain recombines TRBV7-8 with TRBJ1-2; D is perhaps TRBD1 (5 bases). The CDR3 length is 12 residues. Germline lookup yields CDR1 SGHVS and CDR2 FQNEAQ. V was cut by 6 bases and J by 4 bases, with 9 bases left in between. CDR3 sequence: CASRGESYGYTF. The CDR3 coding sequence is TGTGCCAGCAGGGGGGAGTCCTATGGCTACACCTTC.

The DNA for the CDR3 is TGTGCCAGCAGTTTATCGGGGAACACTGAAGCTTTCTTT. As protein: CASSLSGNTEAFF. The rearrangement uses TRBV28 and TRBJ1-1; no firm D call. The CDR3 has 13 residues. V lost 1 base and J lost 1, with 4 bases in between. The germline V gene encodes CDR1 MDHEN and CDR2 SYDVKM.

This clone was seen a handful of times. The chain carries TRBV2 and TRBJ2-1; weak D call: TRBD1 (5 bases). This CDR3 spans 13 amino acids. Trimming took 4 bases from V and 4 from J, leaving 8 bases between them. Germline V gene lookup returns CDR1 SNHLY and CDR2 FYNNEI. The CDR3 DNA sequence: TGTGCCAGCAGTGGAGACAGTTACAATGAGCAGTTCTTC. Its translation is CASSGDSYNEQFF.

This sequence joins TRBV27 and TRBJ2-1; TRBD2 agrees at 12 bases. V lost 6 bases, J lost 10 bases, and 10 bases stayed unmatched. The CDR3 runs to 15 residues. Germline V gene sequence: CDR1 MNHEY, CDR2 SMNVEV (reference sequence). The CDR3: CASSPRLAGVREQFF. For the CDR3, the DNA is TGTGCCAGCAGCCCTCGACTAGCGGGAGTACGAGAGCAGTTCTTC.

CDR3: CASSPILAGYGSEQFF. The CDR3 nucleotides are TGTGCCAGCTCACCAATACTAGCGGGATATGGGAGTGAGCAGTTCTTC. The rearrangement joins TRBV18 to TRBJ2-1, with 10 bases fitting TRBD2. V gave up 2 bases and J gave up 9 bases; unmatched junction bases: 10. The CDR3 spans 16 residues. CDR1 KGHSH and CDR2 LQKENI come from the germline V gene.

The gene calls are TRBV18 and TRBJ2-2; no reliable D call. The CDR3 extends over 17 amino acids. In germline, CDR1 is KGHSH, CDR2 LQKENI. Between the trimmed V and J ends, which lost 2 bases and 1 base, there was a span of 14 bases. CDR3 protein: CASSPGSATLNTGELFF. CDR3 nucleotides: TGTGCCAGCTCACCAGGATCCGCGACATTGAACACCGGGGAGCTGTTTTTT.

The chain joins TRBV7-2 to TRBJ2-7, with 7 bases matching TRBD1. V lost 0 bases, J lost 1 base, and 6 bases stayed unmatched. Germline lookup yields CDR1 SGHTA and CDR2 FQGNSA. The CDR3 is made up of 16 amino acids. In DNA, the CDR3 is TGTGCCAGCAGCTTAGCAACAGGGGTTCCATCCTACGAGCAGTACTTC. As protein: CASSLATGVPSYEQYF.

This clone was seen repeatedly, ten times or more. A read error may produce the germline difference seen at one junction end. V and J are TRBV2 and TRBJ2-7; D not resolved. The CDR3 is made up of 14 amino acids. From germline, CDR1 is SNHLY and CDR2 FYNNEI. The chain's CDR3 is CASSEELVSHEQYF. CDR3 nucleotide sequence: TGTGCCAGCAGTGAAGAGTTGGTCTCCCACGAGCAGTACTTC.

This rearrangement joins TRBV19 to TRBJ2-1; 9 bases fit TRBD2. Germline V gene sequence: CDR1 LNHDA, CDR2 SQIVND (reference sequence). The length of the CDR3 is 18 residues. Trimming took 6 bases from V and 2 from J; bases not matched to a gene: 14. The CDR3 sequence: CASSIKRGDLRAYNEQFF. In nucleotides, the CDR3 is TGTGCCAGTAGCATAAAGCGGGGGGACCTCCGGGCCTACAATGAGCAGTTCTTC.

The J gene is TRBJ2-7, the V gene TRBV10-3; unclear D gene. This CDR3 comprises 17 residues. Trimming removed 0 bases at V and 0 bases at J, with 15 bases between. CDR1 is ENHRY, CDR2 SYGVKD, per germline. This chain's CDR3 is CAISESLVGEFSYEQYF. CDR3 DNA sequence: TGTGCCATCAGTGAGTCGTTGGTCGGCGAATTCTCCTACGAGCAGTACTTC.

V and J are TRBV6-1 and TRBJ2-2; 9 bases align to TRBD2. The CDR3 runs to 19 residues. V shed 1 base and J 7 bases; nucleotides not matched to a gene: 16. Germline V gives CDR1 MNHNS, CDR2 SASEGT. In nucleotides, the CDR3 is TGTGCCAGCAGTGAAGGGGTTATTGCGGGCGGGAGGGCCTTCGGGGAGCTGTTTTTT. It yields the protein CASSEGVIAGGRAFGELFF.

The genes are TRBV1 and TRBJ1-2. TRBV1 is shown as a pseudogene. CDR3 size: 16 residues. CDR3 loop: CTSSQDQRSERYGYTF. The CDR3 region has the DNA TGCACCAGCAGCCAAGATCAGCGCAGTGAGCGCTATGGCTACACCTTC.

The chain is built from TRBV7-9 and TRBJ1-4; no clear D gene. Germline V gene sequence: CDR1 SEHNR, CDR2 FQNEAQ (reference sequence). The CDR3 sequence is 18 residues long. V lost 7 bases, J lost 0 bases, and 21 bases lay in between. The CDR3 spells CASINWGVYGTTNEKLFF. CDR3 nucleotides: TGTGCCAGCATCAATTGGGGAGTCTACGGTACAACTAATGAAAAACTGTTTTTT.

This chain uses TRBV2 with TRBJ2-7; D not certain. V was trimmed by 2 bases and J by 2 bases, leaving 4 bases between them. The CDR3 loop spans 12 amino acids. The V gene's germline CDR1 is SNHLY and CDR2 FYNNEI. The CDR3 nucleotides are TGTGCCAGCAGTGAACTTCCCTACGAGCAGTACTTC. Translating it yields CASSELPYEQYF. Based on the CDR3 plus reference TRBV2 and TRBJ2-7, the full variable domain is EPEVTQTPSHQVTQMGQEVILRCVPISNHLYFYWYRQILGQKVEFLVSFYNNEISEKSEIFDDQFSVERPDGSNFTLKIRSTKLEDSAMYFCASSELPYEQYFGPGTRLTVT.

The count of this clone is one. This rearrangement joins TRBV28 to TRBJ2-7; TRBD1 or TRBD2 may be the D gene (6 bases each). With 3 bases removed from V and 2 bases from J, the gap between germline ends came to 17 bases. The CDR3 is made up of 16 amino acids. CDR1 and CDR2 from the germline V gene are MDHEN and SYDVKM. The CDR3 bases are TGTGCCAGCAGTTTGGTTGGGCTTGGGGGGCCCTACGAGCAGTACTTC. This encodes CASSLVGLGGPYEQYF.

The J gene is TRBJ2-5, the V gene TRBV11-2, with 7 bases identical to TRBD2. V lost 0 bases and J lost 2; bases outside the gene matches: 6. The CDR3 is 16 residues long. Looked up from germline, CDR1 is SGHAT and CDR2 is FQNNGV. CDR3 sequence reads: CASSLEAGYKQETQYF. For the CDR3, the DNA is TGTGCCAGCAGCTTAGAAGCGGGATATAAGCAAGAGACCCAGTACTTC. The whole variable domain, filled in from reference TRBV11-2 and TRBJ2-5, reads EAGVAQSPRYKIIEKRQSVAFWCNPISGHATLYWYQQILGQGPKLLIQFQNNGVVDDSQLPKDRFSAERLKGVDSTLKIQPAKLEDSAVYLCASSLEAGYKQETQYFGPGTRLLVL.

The CDR3 spells CASSVLGTYNEQFF. Written as DNA, the CDR3 is TGTGCCAGCAGCGTCCTGGGGACCTACAATGAGCAGTTCTTC. The rearrangement uses TRBV9 and TRBJ2-1, with unresolved D. Germline CDR1 reads SGDLS; CDR2 reads YYNGEE. The CDR3 is 14 amino acids. Between the trimmed V and J ends, which lost 2 bases and 2 bases, there was a span of 8 bases.

The chain employs TRBV6-5 and TRBJ2-2, with no clear D. The CDR3 spans 15 residues. Germline V lookup: CDR1 MNHEY, CDR2 SVGAGI. V lost 6 bases and J lost 5, with 16 bases in between. CDR3: CASSFYQAQTGELFF. CDR3 nucleotide sequence: TGTGCCAGCAGCTTTTACCAGGCCCAGACCGGGGAGCTGTTTTTT.